This T cell receptor beta chain was sequenced for a study of blood T cell repertoires in COVID-19. On the study more broadly: Some COVID-19 samples were acute and others convalescent; all came from the United States, Italy and Spain. From T cells, B-cell-depleted T cells, or PBMCs came the material, which was cDNA or gDNA.

As originally analysed: Reference gene primer amplification gave nucleated cell count estimates. Some clones are missing from TCRdb's copy, which holds only in-frame ones; the method was immunoSEQ multiplex PCR. That table furnishes V, J and clone size, whereas the DNA furnished D and trimming. The table has tens of thousands of clones, more than 75% seen once; the top ten hold approximately 30%. Germline V gene lookup returns CDR1 LGHDT and CDR2 YNNKEL (reference sequence). With 0 bases removed from V and 4 bases from J, the gap between germline ends came to 4 bases. This CDR3 comprises 13 residues. This clone was seen a handful of times.

This rearrangement joins TRBV3-1 (or the pseudogene TRBV3-2) to TRBJ1-5; no definite D call. What was sequenced was peripheral blood. The sequence was obtained from a human donor in a cohort sampled during active COVID-19. For the CDR3, the DNA is TGTGCCAGCAGCCAAGAACAGAATCAGCCCCAGCATTTT. Translated, it gives CASSQEQNQPQHF.